The 8 T cell receptor beta chains below come from one sample, sequenced in a study of cytomegalovirus exposure and HLA in healthy donors (dated by TCRdb to about 2017). Library generation was performed with the immunoSEQ multiplex PCR assay. The multiplex PCR relied on a mix of 60 forward primers for TCR Vbeta segments and 13 reverse primers for TCR Jbeta segments. Entries here come from immuneACCESS through TCRdb and include only in-frame sequences with V and J called. Some clones fail to appear in such tables; in the studies checked, an unresolved V gene covers under half of the shortfall, and the cause of the remainder is unknown. Across this sample there are some 170,000 clones, with around 75% seen only once. The ten largest clones capture approximately 2.9% of the sample. Source material: PBMCs. These receptors originate from a female donor in good health and CMV-seronegative.

This clone appeared a single time. Here the CDR3 DNA reads TGTGCCAGCAGCAAATGCTTAGAGGGAGGGCAACCTTCCTACCCCTCCTACGAGCAGTACTTC. Its protein is CASSKCLEGGQPSYPSYEQYF. The chain carries TRBV21-1 and TRBJ2-7; the table's D call of TRBD2 was not tested on the DNA. TRBV21-1 is noted as a pseudogene. There are 21 residues in the CDR3.

The chain has TRBV7-9 and TRBJ2-2, with a possible D match to TRBD2 (6 bases). V lost 3 bases and J lost 4, with 12 bases in between. There are 15 residues in the CDR3. Germline loops: CDR1 SEHNR, CDR2 FQNEAQ (reference sequence). This CDR3 reads CASSFRGGLTGELFF. For the CDR3, the DNA is TGTGCCAGCAGCTTCCGTGGAGGGCTCACCGGGGAGCTGTTTTTT. Supplemented by reference TRBV7-9 and TRBJ2-2, the full variable domain reads DTGVSQNPRHKITKRGQNVTFRCDPISEHNRLYWYRQTLGQGPEFLTYFQNEAQLEKSRLLSDRFSAERPKGSFSTLEIQRTEQGDSAMYLCASSFRGGLTGELFFGEGSRLTVL.

V and J are TRBV9 and TRBJ1-2, with a possible D match to TRBD1 (6 bases). The V end was cut by 4 bases, the J end by 0 bases, with 13 bases between. Germline-derived CDR1 and CDR2 are SGDLS and YYNGEE. The CDR3 sequence is 15 residues long. For the CDR3, the DNA is TGTGCCAGCAGCCCTACTGACAGGACTAACTATGGCTACACCTTC. It encodes CASSPTDRTNYGYTF. Full variable domain (remainder filled in from reference TRBV9 and TRBJ1-2): DSGVTQTPKHLITATGQRVTLRCSPRSGDLSVYWYQQSLDQGLQFLIQYYNGEERAKGNILERFSAQQFPDLHSELNLSSLELGDSALYFCASSPTDRTNYGYTFGSGTRLTVV.

With respect to this clone: One end of the junction varies from germline; a read error may be responsible. CDR3 sequence (DNA): TGTGCCAGCAGCGTAGCGGGGGGGCGGAATGAGCAGTTCTTC. This gives the protein CASSVAGGRNEQFF. This sequence joins TRBV7-2 and TRBJ2-1; 11 bases line up with TRBD2. The CDR3 sequence is 14 residues long. Germline V gene sequence: CDR1 SGHTA, CDR2 FQGNSA.

This clone came up once. The J gene is TRBJ1-4, the V gene TRBV7-8; 7 bases agree with TRBD1. The CDR3 is 15 amino acids. The germline gives CDR1 SGHVS, CDR2 FQNEAQ. With V trimmed by 5 bases and J by 3 bases, 6 bases remained unmatched. The CDR3: CASSPNRGPNEKLFF. In nucleotides, the CDR3 is TGTGCCAGCAGCCCAAACAGGGGCCCTAATGAAAAACTGTTTTTT.

Concerning this clone: At one of its ends the junction is not consistent with the germline gene, which may arise from a read error. The gene calls are TRBV7-2 and TRBJ2-7, with D maybe TRBD2 (5 bases). Germline V gene data show CDR1 as SGHTA and CDR2 as FQGNSA. The CDR3 has 14 residues. CDR3 in DNA: TGTGTCAGCAGCCGAGGCCTCGGGGCCTACGAGCAGTACTTC. Amino acids: CVSSRGLGAYEQYF.

The chain is built from TRBV7-2 and TRBJ2-7; weak D call: TRBD2 (7 bases). Germline V gene data show CDR1 as SGHTA and CDR2 as FQGNSA. V dropped 1 base and J dropped 2 bases, with 15 bases sitting between them. This CDR3 contains 16 residues. CDR3 sequence reads: CASSLGAGAYPYEQYF. In DNA, the CDR3 is TGTGCCAGCAGCTTAGGGGCGGGGGCCTACCCCTACGAGCAGTACTTC.

The chain combines TRBV30 with TRBJ2-1, with 12 bases matching TRBD2. J was trimmed by 3 bases and V by 5 bases; bases with no gene match: 5. This CDR3 has 15 amino acids. Germline CDR1 and CDR2: GTSNPN and SVGIG (reference sequence). The DNA of the CDR3 is TGTGCCTGGGGCCGACTAGCGGGAGTCTACAATGAGCAGTTCTTC. It yields the protein CAWGRLAGVYNEQFF. The variable domain in full, completed from reference TRBV30 and TRBJ2-1, reads SQTIHQWPATLVQPVGSPLSLECTVEGTSNPNLYWYRQAAGRGLQLLFYSVGIGQISSEVPQNLSASRPQDRQFILSSKKLLLSDSGFYLCAWGRLAGVYNEQFFGPGTRLTVL.